The 4 T cell receptor beta chains below were found in one sample sequenced in a study of blood T cell repertoires in COVID-19. Assay: immunoSEQ multiplex PCR; the TCRdb copy retains only in-frame clones and omits some. The sample holds some 170,000 clones, about 88% seen once. What was sequenced was PBMCs or T cells enriched from blood (not recorded which). The receptors shown here come from a human donor with acute COVID-19. The donor label of this sample is uncertain.

This chain connects TRBV6-1 to TRBJ1-4; 10 bases line up with TRBD1. Germline trimming cut 4 bases from V and 5 bases from J; bases unmatched to any gene: 7. Germline values: CDR1 MNHNS, CDR2 SASEGT. The CDR3 has 16 amino acids. In nucleotides, the CDR3 is TGTGCCAGCAGTGCCCGGACAGGGGGGGGAAATGAAAAACTGTTTTTT. This codes for CASSARTGGGNEKLFF.

V and J are TRBV7-8 and TRBJ2-1, with D possibly TRBD1 on 6 matching bases. Between the trimmed V and J ends, which lost 5 bases and 7 bases, there was a span of 15 bases. Germline CDR1 is SGHVS and CDR2 is FQNEAQ. CDR3 length: 14 amino acids. Here the CDR3 DNA reads TGTGCCAGCAGCCCCCACAGGGTAGGTAATGAGCAGTTCTTC. It encodes CASSPHRVGNEQFF.

This rearrangement joins TRBV6-6 to TRBJ1-1, with 8 bases lining up with TRBD1. CDR1 is MNHNY, CDR2 SVGAGI, per germline (reference sequence). This CDR3 contains 17 residues. With 5 bases clipped from V and 4 bases from J, the junction kept 15 bases outside the gene matches. CDR3 region: CASSPSWTGRIGTEAFF. In nucleotides, the CDR3 is TGTGCCAGCAGTCCATCCTGGACAGGGAGGATAGGCACTGAAGCTTTCTTT.

This clone was seen just once. The chain uses TRBV4-1 and TRBJ1-5; D call uncertain. Germline values: CDR1 MGHRA, CDR2 YSYEKL. V dropped 1 base and J dropped 2 bases, with 18 bases sitting between them. The CDR3 consists of 18 residues. In DNA form, the CDR3 reads TGCGCCAGCAGCCAAGTTGGGGAATTGTGGCGGGGCAATCAGCCCCAGCATTTT. Residues: CASSQVGELWRGNQPQHF.